This TCR beta chain was obtained from a study of control samples from healthy donors and cancer patients. Libraries were prepared by immunoSEQ multiplex PCR; TCRdb keeps only in-frame clonotypes and omits some of them. The sample has about 170,000 clones, 94% seen once; the top ten hold around 1.3%. Germline CDR1 is SGHDT and CDR2 is YYEEEE. J gave up 9 bases and V 1 base, and 6 bases lay outside the gene matches. The CDR3 runs 15 residues. This TCR came from a woman under 30 in good health. The source material was blood. The chain links TRBV5-6 to TRBJ1-6, with 8 bases aligning to TRBD1. The CDR3 spells CASSLFGQGSSPLHF. The CDR3 region has the DNA TGTGCCAGCAGCTTGTTCGGACAGGGAAGTTCACCCCTCCACTTT.